The 29 T cell receptor beta chains given below trace back to one sample, sequenced in a study of T cells after yellow fever vaccination. Using its own MiXCR run on the 5' RACE reads, TCRdb lists one record per CDR3 protein. The sample consists of approximately 580,000 distinct CDR3 sequences, about a sixth of them appearing once. Sequencing used PBMCs, obtained about 5 days after the first yellow fever vaccination. The receptors were sampled from a man aged 18 to 30 who received the YFV17D yellow fever vaccine.

The chain joins TRBV27 to TRBJ1-4; 9 bases match TRBD1. After removal of 5 bases from V and 8 bases from J, the junction contained 6 bases not matched to a gene. Germline CDR1 reads MNHEY; CDR2 reads SMNVEV (reference sequence). CDR3 length: 14 amino acids. The CDR3 coding sequence is TGTGCCAGCAGTATAACAGGGGGCCGCGAAAAACTGTTTTTT. Residues: CASSITGGREKLFF.

This chain links TRBV20-1 with TRBJ1-2; no clear D gene. CDR1 and CDR2 (germline): DFQATT, SNEGSKA (reference sequence). Deletions cut 0 bases from V and 8 bases from J, with 10 bases between. The CDR3 spans 12 residues. In DNA form, the CDR3 reads TGCAGTGCTAGAGATCGAACGCGCGGCTACACCTTC. Its translation is CSARDRTRGYTF.

This clonotype was detected only a few times. The junction shows a germline mismatch at one end, possibly a read error. The chain links TRBV7-3 to TRBJ1-1; D unresolved. The CDR3 has 13 residues. Germline loops: CDR1 SGHTA, CDR2 FQGTGA. CDR3 sequence: CASSSSMNAEAFF. CDR3 nucleotide sequence: TGTGCCAGCAGCTCCTCAATGAACGCTGAAGCTTTCTTT.

The V gene is TRBV7-9, the J gene TRBJ1-4; no reliable D call. CDR1 and CDR2 from the germline V gene are SEHNR and FQNEAQ (reference sequence). The V end lost 6 bases, the J end lost 9 bases, and 14 bases lay between the germline ends. CDR3 length: 13 residues. CDR3 in amino acids: CASREDLGKKLFF. CDR3 bases: TGTGCCAGCAGGGAGGACTTAGGGAAAAAACTGTTTTTT.

J is TRBJ2-5 and V is TRBV3-1, with 8 bases fitting TRBD2. CDR3 length: 16 residues. Germline V gene data show CDR1 as LGHDT and CDR2 as YNNKEL (reference sequence). The V segment lost 4 bases and the J segment 4 bases; nucleotides outside the gene matches: 11. The DNA for the CDR3 is TGTGCCAGCAGCCGTACGCCCCGGGGGGGACGAGAGACCCAGTACTTC. Amino acid sequence: CASSRTPRGGRETQYF.

The J gene is TRBJ1-2, the V gene TRBV12-3 or TRBV12-4; weak D call: TRBD1 (5 bases). Trimming pared 5 bases from V and 4 bases from J, leaving 17 bases between. The CDR3 extends over 15 amino acids. This CDR3 is CASSLILEGSYGYTF. The CDR3 DNA reads as TGTGCCAGCAGTCTTATTCTCGAGGGGAGCTATGGCTACACCTTC.

This chain uses TRBV3-1 with TRBJ2-5; 9 nucleotides match TRBD1. V trimming: 0 bases; J trimming: 4 bases; junction bases outside the gene matches: 0. Germline V CDR1 and CDR2: LGHDT, YNNKEL (reference sequence). This CDR3 has 14 amino acids. The CDR3, as DNA: TGTGCCAGCAGCCAAGAGGACAGGGGAGAGACCCAGTACTTC. Translating gives CASSQEDRGETQYF.

In this sample, this clonotype turned up a few times. The V call is TRBV6-5, the J call TRBJ2-7, with D possibly TRBD1 on 5 matching bases. Trimming removed 0 bases from V and 3 bases from J, with 12 bases in between. CDR3 length equals 15 residues. Germline CDR1 is MNHEY and CDR2 is SVGAGI. The CDR3 spells CASSYSPARDYEQYF. In nucleotides, the CDR3 is TGTGCCAGCAGTTACTCCCCCGCCAGGGACTACGAGCAGTACTTC.

This clonotype was recorded a few times. The rearrangement joins TRBV4-1 to TRBJ2-1; D is uncertain. The CDR3 is 11 residues long. V was pared by 0 bases and J by 10 bases, with 4 bases between. CDR1 MGHRA and CDR2 YSYEKL come from the germline V gene. The CDR3 reads CASSQEREQFF. The CDR3 DNA reads TGCGCCAGCAGCCAAGAGAGGGAGCAGTTCTTC.

CDR3 sequence: CATSRDTDSYTDTQYF. The CDR3 DNA sequence: TGTGCCACCAGCAGAGATACCGACAGCTACACAGATACGCAGTATTTT. J is TRBJ2-3 and V is TRBV15, with a possible D match to TRBD1 (5 bases). Trimming took off 0 bases at V and 2 bases at J, with 12 bases between the two ends. The germline gives CDR1 LNHNV, CDR2 YYDKDF (reference sequence). CDR3 length equals 16 residues.

A few counts support this clonotype. The chain combines TRBV9 with TRBJ1-4, with D possibly being TRBD1 (5 bases). Germline CDR1 reads SGDLS; CDR2 reads YYNGEE. V lost 0 bases and J lost 8, with 11 bases in between. The CDR3 covers 14 residues. The CDR3 reads CASSVGTGREKLFF. DNA of the CDR3: TGTGCCAGCAGCGTAGGTACAGGCAGAGAAAAACTGTTTTTT. The full variable domain, rest sourced from reference TRBV9 and TRBJ1-4, is DSGVTQTPKHLITATGQRVTLRCSPRSGDLSVYWYQQSLDQGLQFLIQYYNGEERAKGNILERFSAQQFPDLHSELNLSSLELGDSALYFCASSVGTGREKLFFGSGTQLSVL.

The chain uses TRBV4-3 and TRBJ1-2, with TRBD1 identical over 7 bases. This CDR3 has 13 amino acids. With V trimmed by 6 bases and J by 4 bases, 5 bases remained unmatched. Germline V CDR1 and CDR2: LGHNA, YSLEER. The CDR3 sequence: CASRNRQGYGYTF. For the CDR3, the DNA is TGCGCCAGCAGGAATCGACAGGGCTATGGCTACACCTTC.

The chain uses TRBV15 and TRBJ2-7; D may be TRBD1 or TRBD2 (5 bases each). This CDR3 region has 15 residues. Germline V gene lookup returns CDR1 LNHNV and CDR2 YYDKDF (reference sequence). The ends were cut back, 0 bases at V and 2 bases at J, with 11 bases in the middle. This CDR3 is CATSRDLGGTYEQYV. Written as DNA, the CDR3 is TGTGCCACCAGCAGAGATCTTGGGGGTACCTACGAGCAGTACGTC.

The sample holds a few counts of this clonotype. The chain combines TRBV11-2 with TRBJ2-7, with 7 bases matching TRBD1. The CDR3 has 12 residues. The germline V gene has CDR1 SGHAT and CDR2 FQNNGV. The trim removed 5 bases at V and 5 bases at J, leaving 3 bases unmatched. CDR3: CASSTTGNEQYF. CDR3 nucleotides: TGTGCCAGCAGCACGACAGGGAACGAGCAGTACTTC.

This chain connects TRBV27 to TRBJ2-7, with 7 bases matching TRBD2. The CDR3 length is 14 residues. Germline lookup yields CDR1 MNHEY and CDR2 SMNVEV (reference sequence). The V and J ends lost 6 bases and 3 bases, in that order; junction bases with no gene match: 8. The CDR3 here is CASSLGGVGYEQYF. The CDR3 DNA is TGTGCCAGCAGCTTGGGAGGGGTTGGCTACGAGCAGTACTTC.

This chain joins TRBV7-2 and TRBJ1-1; D perhaps matches TRBD1 (5 bases). V lost 7 bases, J lost 3 bases, and 12 bases lay in between. This CDR3 region has 13 residues. Germline V gives CDR1 SGHTA, CDR2 FQGNSA. The CDR3 here is CASTPRGDTEAFF. The CDR3 DNA is TGTGCCAGCACTCCACGGGGGGACACTGAAGCTTTCTTT.

This chain joins TRBV29-1 and TRBJ1-4, with a weak D call TRBD1 (5 bases). The V and J ends lost 8 bases and 10 bases respectively, with 20 bases between them. The CDR3 is 13 amino acids. The germline V gene encodes CDR1 SQVTM and CDR2 ANQGSEA. The CDR3 DNA sequence: TGCAGCATGTTAGGGGTGTTATGGGGAAAACTGTTTTTT. This sequence encodes CSMLGVLWGKLFF.

The chain employs TRBV5-1 and TRBJ1-4, with D unclear. V lost 0 bases and J 1 base, leaving 7 bases between the germline ends. This CDR3 is built from 15 residues. Germline-derived CDR1 and CDR2 are SGHRS and YFSETQ. CDR3: CASSLARLTNEKLFF. As DNA, the CDR3 is TGCGCCAGCAGCTTGGCGCGCCTAACTAATGAAAAACTGTTTTTT.

The gene calls are TRBV20-1 and TRBJ1-1; unclear D gene. V was cut by 4 bases and J by 1 base, with 7 bases left in between. Per germline, CDR1 DFQATT and CDR2 SNEGSKA (reference sequence). This CDR3 spans 12 amino acids. The CDR3 bases are TGCAGTGCTATCCAGTGGAACACTGAAGCTTTCTTT. Its protein is CSAIQWNTEAFF.

This clonotype was picked up a small number of times. One end of the junction varies from germline; a read error may be responsible. The V call is TRBV15, the J call TRBJ2-3; unclear D gene. This CDR3 has 14 residues. Germline V gene data show CDR1 as LNHNV and CDR2 as YYDKDF (reference sequence). CDR3 region: CATKWVPSTDAQYF. CDR3 DNA sequence: TGTGCCACCAAGTGGGTGCCAAGCACAGATGCGCAGTATTTT.

The chain uses TRBV4-1 and TRBJ2-2, with 9 nucleotides matching TRBD2. Germline loops: CDR1 MGHRA, CDR2 YSYEKL. V trimming: 1 base; J trimming: 6 bases; junction bases outside the gene matches: 9. CDR3 length: 17 residues. CDR3 DNA: TGCGCCAGCAGCCAAGTTGGGCCTGCGGGGGGGGCCGGGGAGCTGTTTTTT. Its translation is CASSQVGPAGGAGELFF.

This clonotype was picked up a small number of times. The V and J genes are TRBV7-9 and TRBJ1-2; D is possibly TRBD1 (6 bases). V lost 0 bases and J lost 3, with 11 bases in between. Germline values: CDR1 SEHNR, CDR2 FQNEAQ (reference sequence). This CDR3 spans 15 amino acids. The CDR3 protein is CASSLAGQRHYGYTF. CDR3 coding DNA: TGTGCCAGCAGCTTAGCAGGACAGAGGCACTATGGCTACACCTTC.

The V call is TRBV20-1, the J call TRBJ1-1, with 7 bases that match TRBD1. Germline V lookup: CDR1 DFQATT, CDR2 SNEGSKA (reference sequence). The CDR3 spans 15 residues. J lost 9 bases, V lost 2 bases, and 15 bases had no gene match. The CDR3 nucleotides read TGCAGTGCTAGACCCCTCGACAGGGAGGCAAGTAAAGCTTTCTTT. Its translation is CSARPLDREASKAFF.

The chain employs TRBV12-3 or TRBV12-4 and TRBJ1-2; D is perhaps TRBD1 (5 bases). The CDR3 has 13 amino acids. V lost 5 bases and J lost 9, with 16 bases in between. CDR3 bases: TGTGCCAGCAGTACCGACGGGGGGGTTAGCTACACCTTC. This encodes CASSTDGGVSYTF.

This clonotype was observed at least ten times. The V and J genes are TRBV7-2 and TRBJ1-6, with TRBD1 matching 7 bases. With V trimmed by 3 bases and J by 7 bases, 9 bases remained unmatched. The CDR3 totals 16 residues. Germline lookup yields CDR1 SGHTA and CDR2 FQGNSA. The CDR3, as DNA: TGTGCCAGCAGCTTTCCCGGCAGGGGGTTCAATTCACCCCTCCACTTT. Amino acid sequence: CASSFPGRGFNSPLHF.

A few counts support this clonotype. The genes are TRBV9 and TRBJ2-7; D may match TRBD1 or TRBD2 (5 bases each). The CDR3 totals 14 residues. The germline CDR1 and CDR2 sequences are SGDLS and YYNGEE. V lost 1 base and J 1 base, leaving 9 bases between the germline ends. This chain's CDR3 is CASSVRGGSYEQYF. CDR3 DNA: TGTGCCAGCAGCGTACGGGGCGGTTCCTACGAGCAGTACTTC.

The V gene is TRBV5-1, the J gene TRBJ2-1, with 8 bases identical to TRBD1. The CDR3 is made up of 15 amino acids. Trimming removed 1 base from V and 9 bases from J; junction bases left unmatched: 9. Germline assignment: CDR1 SGHRS and CDR2 YFSETQ. The CDR3 region is CASSLRRQGTREQFF. In DNA, the CDR3 is TGCGCCAGCAGCTTGAGGAGACAGGGGACTCGTGAGCAGTTCTTC.

The V call is TRBV19, the J call TRBJ1-5; a weak D match, TRBD1 (5 bases). Between the trimmed V and J ends, which lost 3 bases and 2 bases, there was a span of 11 bases. Germline V gene data show CDR1 as LNHDA and CDR2 as SQIVND (reference sequence). This CDR3 has 15 residues. DNA for the CDR3: TGTGCCAGTAGTATTACAGGTCGGGGCAATCAGCCCCAGCATTTT. Protein sequence: CASSITGRGNQPQHF.

The chain uses TRBV4-1 and TRBJ2-7; 9 nucleotides line up with TRBD2. V shed 0 bases, J shed 5 bases, and the junction held 8 bases outside the gene matches. Germline assignment: CDR1 MGHRA and CDR2 YSYEKL. The CDR3 has 16 amino acids. The CDR3: CASSQEVSGGPHEQYF. The CDR3 DNA follows: TGCGCCAGCAGCCAAGAGGTTAGCGGGGGCCCGCACGAGCAGTACTTC.